Listed below are T cell receptor beta chains from one sample, sequenced in a study of blood T cell repertoires in COVID-19. The method was immunoSEQ multiplex PCR; TCRdb's version includes in-frame clones alone and lacks a portion of them. This sample has roughly 200,000 clones, with about four fifths found just once. Input material: PBMCs or T cells enriched from blood (not recorded which). The receptors stem from a man aged 35 to 55 who had recovered from COVID-19. Each CDR3 is given with its conserved first and last residue. The order of the fields is V gene, D gene, J gene, clone size, CDR3 protein, CDR3 DNA. The D gene is left open where the match is weak. A row's size may be missing; if present it is once, few, many or a size class.

TRBV18	-	TRBJ2-2	-	CASSPRASNTGELFF	TGTGCCAGCTCACCCAGGGCCTCGAACACCGGGGAGCTGTTTTTT
TRBV6-2/TRBV6-3	TRBD1	TRBJ1-1	-	CASSYFLQGDAEAFF	TGTGCCAGCAGTTACTTCCTACAGGGGGACGCTGAAGCTTTCTTT
TRBV5-1	TRBD2	TRBJ2-1	-	CASSSSGGSYNEQFF	TGCGCCAGCAGCTCCTCCGGGGGGTCCTACAATGAGCAGTTCTTC
TRBV7-2	TRBD2	TRBJ2-7	-	CASRTSDSYEQYF	TGTGCCAGCCGGACTAGCGACTCCTACGAGCAGTACTTC
TRBV5-1	-	TRBJ1-3	-	CASSPRTPRQASGNTIYF	TGCGCCAGCAGCCCTCGAACCCCTAGACAGGCTTCGGGAAACACCATATATTTT
TRBV5-1	-	TRBJ2-5	-	CASSLVRETQYF	TGCGCCAGCAGCTTGGTACGGGAGACCCAGTACTTC
TRBV5-6	-	TRBJ2-1	-	CASSSPDLYNEQFF	TGTGCCAGCAGCTCTCCTGACTTATACAATGAGCAGTTCTTC
TRBV30	TRBD2	TRBJ2-1	-	CAWSPTGTSGYNEQFF	TGTGCCTGGAGTCCAACCGGGACTAGCGGCTACAATGAGCAGTTCTTC
TRBV11-2	-	TRBJ1-4	-	CASSLGRWGGPTNEKLFF	TGTGCCAGCAGCTTAGGGCGTTGGGGAGGGCCAACTAATGAAAAACTGTTTTTT
TRBV10-3	TRBD2	TRBJ2-3	-	CATGTSGGTDTQYF	TGTGCCACCGGGACTAGCGGGGGAACAGATACGCAGTATTTT
TRBV3-1/TRBV3-2	-	TRBJ1-1	many	CASSQRGTANTEAFF	TGTGCCAGCAGCCAACGGGGGACGGCGAACACTGAAGCTTTCTTT
TRBV19	TRBD2	TRBJ2-3	-	CASSTLMIAGELDTQYF	TGTGCCAGTAGTACCCTGATGATAGCGGGAGAGCTTGATACGCAGTATTTT
TRBV4-3	TRBD2	TRBJ2-1	-	CASSQVASGTDMSYNEQFF	TGCGCCAGCAGCCAAGTGGCTAGCGGGACTGATATGTCCTACAATGAGCAGTTCTTC
TRBV28	TRBD1	TRBJ1-6	few	CASSLRTGFNSPLHF	TGTGCCAGCAGTTTGCGGACAGGGTTTAATTCACCCCTCCACTTT
TRBV10-3	TRBD2	TRBJ2-3	-	CASRPTTASGREDTQYF	TGTGCCAGCAGACCCACCACCGCTAGCGGGAGAGAGGATACGCAGTATTTT
TRBV28	-	TRBJ1-1	-	CASSYPRQLKAFF	TGTGCCAGCAGTTACCCCCGACAGCTAAAAGCTTTCTTT
TRBV4-3	TRBD2	TRBJ2-3	-	CASSQDRPSGFTDTQYF	TGCGCCAGCAGCCAAGATCGTCCTAGCGGCTTCACAGATACGCAGTATTTT
TRBV28	TRBD1	TRBJ1-4	few	CASSGQGEKLFF	TGTGCCAGCAGCGGACAGGGCGAAAAACTGTTTTTT
TRBV24-1	-	TRBJ2-1	few	CATSTSFDEQFF	TGTGCCACCAGCACTAGCTTCGATGAGCAGTTCTTC
TRBV4-2	-	TRBJ1-2	once	CASSHPEGTEKYGYTF	TGTGCCAGCAGCCATCCTGAGGGCACCGAGAAGTATGGCTACACCTTC
TRBV3-1/TRBV3-2	-	TRBJ2-2	-	CASRSGGELFF	TGTGCCAGCAGGTCGGGCGGGGAGCTGTTTTTT
TRBV29-1	-	TRBJ2-7	-	CSVGGRTYEQYF	TGCAGCGTTGGTGGGAGAACCTACGAGCAGTACTTC